This TCR beta chain was captured in a study of OX40 agonist ivuxolimab in advanced cancers. Turning to the study itself: Three patients got partial responses; one had hepatocellular carcinoma and two had cutaneous melanoma.

Libraries were prepared by immunoSEQ multiplex PCR; TCRdb keeps only in-frame clonotypes and omits some of them. The sample lists 77,000 or so clones; about 90% were seen once. CDR3 length: 15 amino acids. V trimming: 4 bases; J trimming: 1 base; junction bases outside the gene matches: 5. CDR1 SNHLY and CDR2 FYNNEI come from the germline V gene. The source was CD4+ or CD8+ T cells sorted from blood, collected in a trial of the OX40 agonist ivuxolimab. This receptor was identified in an adult with an advanced solid tumor such as melanoma, head and neck, liver or kidney cancer. This chain uses TRBV2 with TRBJ2-3, with 7 bases aligning to TRBD2. The CDR3 DNA reads as TGTGCCAGCAGTGGATTGGCGGGGGGCACAGATACGCAGTATTTT. As protein: CASSGLAGGTDTQYF. Supplemented by reference TRBV2 and TRBJ2-3, the full variable domain reads EPEVTQTPSHQVTQMGQEVILRCVPISNHLYFYWYRQILGQKVEFLVSFYNNEISEKSEIFDDQFSVERPDGSNFTLKIRSTKLEDSAMYFCASSGLAGGTDTQYFGPGTRLTVL.